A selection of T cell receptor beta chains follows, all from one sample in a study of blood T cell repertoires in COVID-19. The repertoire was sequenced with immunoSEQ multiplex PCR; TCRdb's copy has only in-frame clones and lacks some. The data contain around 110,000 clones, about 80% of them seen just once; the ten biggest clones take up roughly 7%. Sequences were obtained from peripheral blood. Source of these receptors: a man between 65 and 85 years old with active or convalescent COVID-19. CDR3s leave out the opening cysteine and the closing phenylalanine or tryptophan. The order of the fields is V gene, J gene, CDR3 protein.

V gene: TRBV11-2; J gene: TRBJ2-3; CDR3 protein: ASSPNKSRREGTDTQY
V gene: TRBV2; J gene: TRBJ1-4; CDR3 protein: ASNTGTGAAKLF
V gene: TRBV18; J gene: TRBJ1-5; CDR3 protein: ASSEDRYSNQPQH
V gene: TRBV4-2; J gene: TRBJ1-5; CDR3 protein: ASSQGTSTALGNQPQH
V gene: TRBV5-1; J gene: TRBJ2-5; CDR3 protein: ASSLSGGGETQY
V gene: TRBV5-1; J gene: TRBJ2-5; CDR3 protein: ASSLDAAGGQETQY
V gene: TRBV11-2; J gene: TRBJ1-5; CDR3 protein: ASSSDRNQPQH
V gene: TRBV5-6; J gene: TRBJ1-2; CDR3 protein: ASSLASGQGATYGYT
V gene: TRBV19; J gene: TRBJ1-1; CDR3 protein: ASSTLDSFRTEAF
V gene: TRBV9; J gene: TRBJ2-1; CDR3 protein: ASSRLAGGYNEQF
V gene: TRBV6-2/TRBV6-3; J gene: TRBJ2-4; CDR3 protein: ASSYAGFVQY
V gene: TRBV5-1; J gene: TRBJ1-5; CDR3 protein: ASSLRSGGGQPQH
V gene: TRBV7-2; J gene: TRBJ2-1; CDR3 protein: ASSLAYSVQF
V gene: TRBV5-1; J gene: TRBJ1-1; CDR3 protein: ASSLESGNTEAF
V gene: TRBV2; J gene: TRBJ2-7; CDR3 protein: ASTGLAGVAY
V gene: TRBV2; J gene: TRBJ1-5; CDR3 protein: AMRGGAGNQPQH
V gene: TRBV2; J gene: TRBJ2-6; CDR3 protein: ASSVQGPGANVLT
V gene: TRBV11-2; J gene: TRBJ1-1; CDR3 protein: ASSSYRGEAF
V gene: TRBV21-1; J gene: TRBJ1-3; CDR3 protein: ASSNDGDRGFQAGNTIY
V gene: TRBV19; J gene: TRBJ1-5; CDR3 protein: ASSMGGASNQPQH
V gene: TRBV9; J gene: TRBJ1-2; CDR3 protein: ASSVEGGSYYGYT
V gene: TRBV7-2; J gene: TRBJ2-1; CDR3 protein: ASTPIAGKNYNEQF
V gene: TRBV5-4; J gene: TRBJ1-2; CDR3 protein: ASSRVEGYDDYT
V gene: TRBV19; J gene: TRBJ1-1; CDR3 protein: ASSVQGAGTEAF
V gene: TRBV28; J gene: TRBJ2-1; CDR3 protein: ASSLPGINEQF
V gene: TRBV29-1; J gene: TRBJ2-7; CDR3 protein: SVEVAYEQY
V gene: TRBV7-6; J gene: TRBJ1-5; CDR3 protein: ASSDRGGGSNQPQH
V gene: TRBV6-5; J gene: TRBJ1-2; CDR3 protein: ASRGRYGYT
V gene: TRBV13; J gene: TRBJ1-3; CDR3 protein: ASSLESHSGNTIY
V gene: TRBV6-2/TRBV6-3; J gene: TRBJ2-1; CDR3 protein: ASSKRGNNEQF
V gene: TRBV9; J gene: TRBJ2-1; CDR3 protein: ASSQGGASYNEQF
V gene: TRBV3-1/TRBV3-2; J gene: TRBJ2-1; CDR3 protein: ASSQGASGSNEQF
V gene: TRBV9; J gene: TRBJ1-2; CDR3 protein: ASSAADRGANYGYT
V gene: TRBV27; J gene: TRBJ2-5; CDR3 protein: ASSLSWPGGTQY
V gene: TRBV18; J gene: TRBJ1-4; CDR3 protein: ASSPPGAFEKLF
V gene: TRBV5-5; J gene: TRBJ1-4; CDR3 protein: ASSSPTNEKLF
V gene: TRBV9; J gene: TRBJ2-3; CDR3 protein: ASSVLAGALTDTQY
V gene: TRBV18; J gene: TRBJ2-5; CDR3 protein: ASSATGVETQY
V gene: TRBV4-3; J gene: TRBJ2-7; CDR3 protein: ASSQDRGSGYEQY
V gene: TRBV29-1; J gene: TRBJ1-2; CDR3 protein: SVEDQKGYGYT
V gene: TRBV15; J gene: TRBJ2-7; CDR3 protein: ATSRGGGEQY
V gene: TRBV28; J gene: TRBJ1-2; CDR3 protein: ASSGQGRTYGYT
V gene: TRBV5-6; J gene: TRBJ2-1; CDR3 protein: ASSPPGGETYNEQF
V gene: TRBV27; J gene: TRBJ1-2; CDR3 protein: ASSDRANYGYT
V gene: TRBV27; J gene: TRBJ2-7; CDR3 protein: ASSLLGTGVSYEQY
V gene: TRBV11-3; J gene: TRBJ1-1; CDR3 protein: ASSLREAEAF
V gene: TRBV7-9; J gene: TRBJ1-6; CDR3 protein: ASRQIGESPLH
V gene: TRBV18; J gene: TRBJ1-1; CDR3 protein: ASSRQGLGNTEAF
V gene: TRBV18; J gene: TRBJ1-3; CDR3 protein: ASSPAEVLSGNTIY
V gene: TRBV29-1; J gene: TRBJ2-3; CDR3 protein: SVRDRGPTDTQY